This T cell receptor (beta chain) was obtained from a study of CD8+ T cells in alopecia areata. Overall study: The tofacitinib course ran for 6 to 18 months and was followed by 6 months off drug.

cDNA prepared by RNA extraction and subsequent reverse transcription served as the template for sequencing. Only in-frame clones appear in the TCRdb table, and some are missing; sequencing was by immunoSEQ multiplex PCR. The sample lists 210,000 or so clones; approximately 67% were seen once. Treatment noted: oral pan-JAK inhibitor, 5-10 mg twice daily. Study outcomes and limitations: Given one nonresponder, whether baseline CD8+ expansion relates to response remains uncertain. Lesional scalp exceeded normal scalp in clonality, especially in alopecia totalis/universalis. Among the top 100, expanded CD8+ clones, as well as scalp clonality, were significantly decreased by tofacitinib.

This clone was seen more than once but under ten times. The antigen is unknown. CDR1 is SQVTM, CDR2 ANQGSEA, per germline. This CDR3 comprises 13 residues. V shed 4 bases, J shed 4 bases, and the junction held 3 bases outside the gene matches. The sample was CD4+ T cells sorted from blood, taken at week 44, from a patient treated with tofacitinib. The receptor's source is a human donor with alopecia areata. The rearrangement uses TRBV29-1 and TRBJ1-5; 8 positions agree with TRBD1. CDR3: CSVGQGLNQPQHF. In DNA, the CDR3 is TGCAGCGTTGGACAGGGGTTAAATCAGCCCCAGCATTTT.